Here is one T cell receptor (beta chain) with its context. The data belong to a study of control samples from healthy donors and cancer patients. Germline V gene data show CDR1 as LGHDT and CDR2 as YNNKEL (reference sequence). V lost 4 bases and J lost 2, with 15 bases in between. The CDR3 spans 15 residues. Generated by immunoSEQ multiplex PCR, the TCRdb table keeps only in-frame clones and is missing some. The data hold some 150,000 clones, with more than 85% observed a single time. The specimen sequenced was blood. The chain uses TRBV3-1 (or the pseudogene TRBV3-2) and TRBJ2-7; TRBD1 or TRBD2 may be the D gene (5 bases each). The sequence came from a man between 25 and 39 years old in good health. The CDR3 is CASSLTGLPAYEQYF. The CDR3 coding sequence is TGTGCCAGCAGCCTAACGGGGCTCCCAGCCTACGAGCAGTACTTC.